This passage covers 20 T cell receptor beta chains from one sample sequenced in a study of T cell repertoires in cytomegalovirus infection. TCRdb redid the calling of the reads with MiXCR, one entry per CDR3 protein. This sample carries a few hundred thousand distinct CDR3 sequences, 12% to 15% of them seen once, and the ten largest clones take around 9%. The material sequenced was PBMCs. Receptor source: a human donor in good health (CMV status not recorded). Some clones in this sample may be carry-over from other donors' samples.

The rearrangement uses TRBV18 and TRBJ2-3; D call uncertain. This CDR3 has 11 residues. Looked up from germline, CDR1 is KGHSH and CDR2 is LQKENI. Trimming cost V 1 base and J 11 bases, with 7 bases left between them. The CDR3 loop is CASSPQSRQYF. The CDR3 DNA sequence: TGTGCCAGCTCACCACAGAGTAGGCAGTATTTT. The variable domain in full, with the rest retrieved from reference TRBV18 and TRBJ2-3, is NAGVMQNPRHLVRRRGQEARLRCSPMKGHSHVYWYRQLPEEGLKFMVYLQKENIIDESGMPKERFSAEFPKEGPSILRIQQVVRGDSAAYFCASSPQSRQYFGPGTRLTVL.

The J gene is TRBJ1-3, the V gene TRBV29-1; tentative D call: TRBD1 (5 bases). The V gene's germline CDR1 is SQVTM and CDR2 ANQGSEA. This CDR3 contains 13 residues. V was cut by 7 bases and J by 0 bases, with 10 bases left in between. CDR3 nucleotides: TGCAGCGCCTTAGGGGTCTCTGGAAACACCATATATTTT. Protein sequence: CSALGVSGNTIYF. Based on the CDR3 plus reference TRBV29-1 and TRBJ1-3, the full variable domain is SAVISQKPSRDICQRGTSLTIQCQVDSQVTMMFWYRQQPGQSLTLIATANQGSEATYESGFVIDKFPISRPNLTFSTLTVSNMSPEDSSIYLCSALGVSGNTIYFGEGSWLTVV.

This clonotype was detected many times. V and J are TRBV5-5 and TRBJ2-3; 8 positions match TRBD2. The ends lost 4 bases at V and 4 bases at J; junction bases unmatched: 11. This CDR3 comprises 16 residues. The V gene's germline CDR1 is SGHKS and CDR2 YYEKEE (reference sequence). This chain's CDR3 is CASSLSAAGGADTQYF. CDR3 DNA: TGTGCCAGCAGCCTCTCGGCGGCCGGGGGGGCAGATACGCAGTATTTT.

This clonotype was observed many times. The rearrangement uses TRBV20-1 and TRBJ2-1; D is possibly TRBD2 (6 bases). Trimming cost V 6 bases and J 5 bases, with 14 bases left between them. This CDR3 is 13 amino acids long. CDR1 is DFQATT, CDR2 SNEGSKA, per germline (reference sequence). The CDR3 sequence: CSAEIAVNNEQFF. CDR3 coding DNA: TGCAGTGCGGAAATAGCGGTTAACAATGAGCAGTTCTTC.

This clonotype occurred many times. The J gene is TRBJ2-7, the V gene TRBV7-2; D is undetermined. Trimming shortened V by 5 bases and J by 3 bases, and 8 bases separated the two germline ends. Germline V gene data show CDR1 as SGHTA and CDR2 as FQGNSA. There are 12 residues in the CDR3. CDR3 region: CASSPPDYEQYF. CDR3 DNA sequence: TGTGCCAGCAGCCCGCCCGACTACGAGCAGTACTTC.

The chain carries TRBV9 and TRBJ2-2; D unresolved. Germline CDR1 SGDLS, CDR2 YYNGEE. CDR3 length: 14 amino acids. V was pared by 2 bases and J by 1 base, with 6 bases between. The CDR3 here is CASSVAMNTGELFF. The CDR3 bases are TGTGCCAGCAGCGTTGCAATGAACACCGGGGAGCTGTTTTTT.

The rearrangement links TRBV2 to TRBJ2-6; possible D gene TRBD1, 5 bases. CDR3 length: 17 amino acids. Trimming took 7 bases from V and 0 from J, leaving 16 bases between them. Looked up from germline, CDR1 is SNHLY and CDR2 is FYNNEI. The CDR3 region is CASKETEFSSGANVLTF. The CDR3 nucleotides are TGTGCCAGCAAGGAGACAGAATTCTCCTCTGGGGCCAACGTCCTGACTTTC.

In DNA, the CDR3 is TGTGCCAGCAGATTATACAGGGACAGGACAGATACGCAGTATTTT. This translates into CASRLYRDRTDTQYF. The gene calls are TRBV2 and TRBJ2-3, with 8 bases lining up with TRBD1. Germline V gene data show CDR1 as SNHLY and CDR2 as FYNNEI. This CDR3 region has 15 residues. The junction had 8 bases not matched to a gene; V was cut back by 6 bases and J by 3 bases. Full variable domain (outside the CDR3, taken from reference TRBV2 and TRBJ2-3): EPEVTQTPSHQVTQMGQEVILRCVPISNHLYFYWYRQILGQKVEFLVSFYNNEISEKSEIFDDQFSVERPDGSNFTLKIRSTKLEDSAMYFCASRLYRDRTDTQYFGPGTRLTVL.

This clonotype was observed many times. This chain joins TRBV7-2 and TRBJ2-1; D is undetermined. V was cut by 6 bases and J by 8 bases, with 8 bases left in between. This CDR3 has 11 residues. The germline gives CDR1 SGHTA, CDR2 FQGNSA. CDR3 amino acids: CASSPNHEQFF. The DNA for the CDR3 is TGTGCCAGCAGTCCTAACCATGAGCAGTTCTTC.

This clonotype was counted ten times or more. The chain employs TRBV7-3 and TRBJ2-2, with D perhaps TRBD2 (6 bases). The CDR3 spans 16 residues. CDR1 and CDR2 (germline): SGHTA, FQGTGA. V lost 5 bases and J 0 bases, leaving 13 bases between the germline ends. CDR3 sequence (DNA): TGTGCCAGCAGCCCACATCCGGGGGCGAACACCGGGGAGCTGTTTTTT. It is translated as CASSPHPGANTGELFF. Full variable domain (rest looked up from reference TRBV7-3 and TRBJ2-2): GAGVSQTPSNKVTEKGKYVELRCDPISGHTALYWYRQSLGQGPEFLIYFQGTGAADDSGLPNDRFFAVRPEGSVSTLKIQRTERGDSAVYLCASSPHPGANTGELFFGEGSRLTVL.

The chain combines TRBV6-2 or TRBV6-3 with TRBJ2-1; D gene ambiguous. Germline V gene lookup returns CDR1 MNHEY and CDR2 SVGEGT. The CDR3 spans 15 residues. Between the trimmed V and J ends, which lost 5 bases and 3 bases, there was a span of 14 bases. The DNA of the CDR3 is TGTGCCAGCAGTCCTACCGGCCTAGACTACAATGAGCAGTTCTTC. Translation: CASSPTGLDYNEQFF.

In this sample, this clonotype turned up many times. V gene TRBV7-2 combines with J gene TRBJ2-1; 7 bases match TRBD1. Germline V gives CDR1 SGHTA, CDR2 FQGNSA. This CDR3 region has 15 residues. J gave up 0 bases and V 2 bases, and 1 base lay outside the gene matches. In DNA form, the CDR3 reads TGTGCCAGCAGCTTATCAGGGGGCTCCTACAATGAGCAGTTCTTC. Translated, it gives CASSLSGGSYNEQFF.

The genes are TRBV6-7 and TRBJ2-7; TRBD1 agrees at 8 bases. TRBV6-7 is filed as an ORF, its function uncertain. With 6 bases clipped from V and 4 bases from J, the junction kept 14 bases outside the gene matches. This CDR3 region has 16 residues. CDR3 residues: CASRNSPGQELYEQYF. CDR3 bases: TGTGCCAGCAGAAACTCTCCGGGACAGGAACTTTACGAGCAGTACTTC.

This clonotype was observed a few times. The chain carries TRBV7-3 and TRBJ1-1; TRBD1 matches at 8 bases. The length of the CDR3 is 14 residues. CDR1 is SGHTA and CDR2 is FQGTGA in the germline V gene. V trimming: 5 bases; J trimming: 4 bases; junction bases outside the gene matches: 6. DNA for the CDR3: TGTGCCAGCAGCCCCTCAGGGGGCGGCACTGAAGCTTTCTTT. Translating it yields CASSPSGGGTEAFF.

CDR3 loop: CASSPSPSGRTNEKLFF. CDR3 nucleotides: TGTGCCAGTAGTCCCTCCCCCTCCGGAAGGACTAATGAAAAACTGTTTTTT. V is TRBV19 and J is TRBJ1-4; D is ambiguous. Germline lookup yields CDR1 LNHDA and CDR2 SQIVND (reference sequence). The CDR3 loop spans 17 amino acids. V was clipped by 5 bases and J by 2 bases, with 18 bases between them.

The J gene is TRBJ1-4, the V gene TRBV5-5; the match to TRBD1 covers 7 bases. The CDR3 extends over 15 amino acids. The ends lost 4 bases at V and 3 bases at J; junction bases unmatched: 6. Germline CDR1 and CDR2: SGHKS and YYEKEE (reference sequence). DNA for the CDR3: TGTGCCAGCAGCCCAACCGGGACAGCTAATGAAAAACTGTTTTTT. It codes for CASSPTGTANEKLFF.

This clonotype occurred a few times. As DNA, the CDR3 is TGTGCCACTAAGTTTAGCAATCAGCCCCAGCATTTT. It specifies CATKFSNQPQHF. This chain connects TRBV6-1 to TRBJ1-5; D ambiguous. This CDR3 contains 12 residues. V dropped 10 bases and J dropped 0 bases, with 7 bases sitting between them. Germline V gene data show CDR1 as MNHNS and CDR2 as SASEGT.

This clonotype showed up just a few times. The junction does not match germline at one end; this may be a read error. This sequence joins TRBV20-1 and TRBJ2-1; D is unclear. Germline-derived CDR1 and CDR2 are DFQATT and SNEGSKA (reference sequence). This CDR3 region has 10 residues. The CDR3 here is CSDRYNEQFF. The DNA for the CDR3 is TGCAGTGATAGATACAATGAGCAGTTCTTC.

This clonotype has only a few counts. The chain is built from TRBV7-9 and TRBJ1-2; D gene unclear. CDR1 and CDR2 from the germline V gene are SEHNR and FQNEAQ (reference sequence). This CDR3 is 14 amino acids long. With 5 bases removed from V and 3 bases from J, the gap between germline ends came to 13 bases. CDR3 amino acids: CASSEIQIDYGYTF. The CDR3 DNA is TGTGCCAGCAGCGAAATACAGATTGACTATGGCTACACCTTC.

This clonotype was detected many times. The chain recombines TRBV19 with TRBJ1-1; D unresolved. The CDR3 covers 12 residues. Trimming took 5 bases from V and 1 from J, leaving 5 bases between them. Germline V gene lookup returns CDR1 LNHDA and CDR2 SQIVND (reference sequence). CDR3 region: CASSRPNTEAFF. As DNA, the CDR3 is TGTGCCAGTAGTCGGCCGAACACTGAAGCTTTCTTT.